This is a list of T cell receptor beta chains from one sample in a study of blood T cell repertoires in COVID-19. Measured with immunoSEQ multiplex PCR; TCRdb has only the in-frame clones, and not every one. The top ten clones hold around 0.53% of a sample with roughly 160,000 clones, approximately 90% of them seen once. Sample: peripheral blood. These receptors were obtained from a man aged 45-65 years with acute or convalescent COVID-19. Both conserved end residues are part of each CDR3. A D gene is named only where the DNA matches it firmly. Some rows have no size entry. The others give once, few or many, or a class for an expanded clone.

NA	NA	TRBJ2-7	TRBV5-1	TGCGCCAGCAGCCCGGACGGGAGAGAGCAGTACTTC	CASSPDGREQYF
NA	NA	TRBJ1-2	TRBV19	TGTGCCAGTACGAACGGAGCGCACCCCTATGGCTACACCTTC	CASTNGAHPYGYTF
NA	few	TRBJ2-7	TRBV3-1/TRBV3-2	TGTGCCAGCAGCTATAGCTCCTACGAGCAGTACTTC	CASSYSSYEQYF
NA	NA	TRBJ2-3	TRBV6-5	TGTGCCAGCAGTTATGGGTCAGGAACAGATACGCAGTATTTT	CASSYGSGTDTQYF
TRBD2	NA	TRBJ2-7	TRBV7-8	TGTGCCAGCAGCCCCCTGGGTAGCGGGAGGGTACAGTACTTC	CASSPLGSGRVQYF
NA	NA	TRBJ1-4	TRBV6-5	TGTGCCAGCAGTCACGGCGGGGGGGCGAGGGAAAAACTGTTTTTT	CASSHGGGAREKLFF
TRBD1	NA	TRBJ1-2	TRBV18	TGTGCCAGCTCACCGGGGGACAGGGTTGGGTATGGCTACACCTTC	CASSPGDRVGYGYTF
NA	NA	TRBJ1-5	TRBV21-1	TGTGCCAGCAGCAAAGTCCAGGCCGGGACTGCTTATAGCAATCAGCCCCAGCATTTT	CASSKVQAGTAYSNQPQHF
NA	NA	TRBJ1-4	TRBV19	TGTGCCAGTAGAGGGACTATAACCGAAAAACTGTTTTTT	CASRGTITEKLFF
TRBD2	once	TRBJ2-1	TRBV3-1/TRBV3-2	TGTGCCAGCAGCCGGGGACTAGCGCAACTAAGTACCTACAATGAGCAGTTCTTC	CASSRGLAQLSTYNEQFF
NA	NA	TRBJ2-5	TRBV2	TGTGCCAGCAGTCAGGGACCGGCGGGGCAAGAGACCCAGTACTTC	CASSQGPAGQETQYF
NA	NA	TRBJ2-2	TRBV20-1	TGCAGTGCTAGTTCCAGGGTCGGTGGGGCCGGGGAGCTGTTTTTT	CSASSRVGGAGELFF
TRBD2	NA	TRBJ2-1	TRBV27	TGTGCCAGCAGTTTGGGACTAGCGGGAAGAAATGAGCAGTTCTTC	CASSLGLAGRNEQFF
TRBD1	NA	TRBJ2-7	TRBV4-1	TGCGCCAGCAGCCAAGAGGCAGGGGGCTTCTACGAGCAGTACTTC	CASSQEAGGFYEQYF
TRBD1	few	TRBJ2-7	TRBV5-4	TGTGCCAGCAGCTCCAGGGGGACAGGGACCTACGAGCAGTACTTC	CASSSRGTGTYEQYF
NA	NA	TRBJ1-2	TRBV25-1	TGTGCCAGCGACCGGGGGGCCGGCGGTGGCTACACCTTC	CASDRGAGGGYTF
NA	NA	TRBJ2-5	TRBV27	TGTGCCAGCAGTTTATTCGGGAAAGAGACCCAGTACTTC	CASSLFGKETQYF
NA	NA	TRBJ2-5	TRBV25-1	TGTGCCAGCAGTGAACAGAAGTACCAAGAGACCCAGTACTTC	CASSEQKYQETQYF
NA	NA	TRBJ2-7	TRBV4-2	TGTGCCAGCAGCCAAGGTCGAGGGCTCGGGGCCTACGAGCAGTACTTC	CASSQGRGLGAYEQYF
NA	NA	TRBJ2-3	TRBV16	TGTGCCAGCAGCCAATCCAACGGTGATACGCAGTATTTT	CASSQSNGDTQYF
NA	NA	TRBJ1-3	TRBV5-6	TGTGCCAGCAGCACCGGGGGAAACACCATATATTTT	CASSTGGNTIYF
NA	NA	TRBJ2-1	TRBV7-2	TGTGCCAGCAGCTTAGCACGGGAGAAGGAGCAGTTCTTC	CASSLAREKEQFF
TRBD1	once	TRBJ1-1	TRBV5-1	TGCGCCAGCAGCCCCAGGGGGGACACTGAAGCTTTCTTT	CASSPRGDTEAFF
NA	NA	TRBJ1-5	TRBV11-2	TGTGCCAGCAGCTTATCAACGGGAAATCAGCCCCAGCATTTT	CASSLSTGNQPQHF
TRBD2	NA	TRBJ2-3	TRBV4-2	TGTGCCAGCAGCCAAGATCTGACTCCGGGGAGCGGGGGTCGCACAGATACGCAGTATTTT	CASSQDLTPGSGGRTDTQYF
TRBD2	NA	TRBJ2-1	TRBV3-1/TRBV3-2	TGTGCCAGCAGCCAAGGAAGCGGGGGAAAGAATGCGTTCTTC	CASSQGSGGKNAFF
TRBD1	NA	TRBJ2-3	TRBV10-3	TGTGCCATCAGGGGACAGGGTATTAGCACAGATACGCAGTATTTT	CAIRGQGISTDTQYF
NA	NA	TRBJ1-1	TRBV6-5	TGTGCCAGCAGTTACGTCCCATTGCAGGTTTGGGCTTTCTTT	CASSYVPLQVWAFF
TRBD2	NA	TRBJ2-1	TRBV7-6	TGTGCCAGCAGCTTAGCGGAGGTAGCGGGAGGGGAGCAGTTCTTC	CASSLAEVAGGEQFF
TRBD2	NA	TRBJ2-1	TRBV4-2	TGTGCCAGCACCGAAGTCGGCGGGAGGGAGTACAATGAGCAGTTCTTC	CASTEVGGREYNEQFF
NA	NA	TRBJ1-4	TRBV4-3	TGCGCCAGCAGCCGGGGGCGGGGGGCGTGGGAAAAACTGTTTTTT	CASSRGRGAWEKLFF
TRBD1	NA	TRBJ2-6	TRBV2	TGTGCCAGCATACCAGGGGGCGCTGGGGCCAACGTCCTGACTTTC	CASIPGGAGANVLTF
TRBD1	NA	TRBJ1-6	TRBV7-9	TGTGCCAGCAGTAATACCGGGACAGGGAGCTCCTATAATTCACCCCTCCACTTT	CASSNTGTGSSYNSPLHF
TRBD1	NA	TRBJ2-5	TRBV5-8	TGTGCCAGCAGCCCGACAGGGTTTGAGACCCAGTACTTC	CASSPTGFETQYF
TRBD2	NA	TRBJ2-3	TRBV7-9	TGTGCCAGCAGCTTAGGGACTAGCGGATTCACAGATACGCAGTATTTT	CASSLGTSGFTDTQYF
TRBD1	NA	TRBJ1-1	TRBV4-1	TGCGCCAGCAGCCCTGACAGGGAAGGCAACACTGAAGCTTTCTTT	CASSPDREGNTEAFF
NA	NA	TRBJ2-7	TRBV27	TGTGCCAGCAGGGACAGTCAGTTATACGAGCAGTACTTC	CASRDSQLYEQYF